This T cell receptor beta chain comes out of a study of T-cell reconstitution after alpha-beta-depleted transplantation in children. There are a few counts of this clonotype. Construction of the TCRbeta library involved unique molecular identifiers. TCRdb re-analysed the PCR reads in MiXCR, keeping a single row per CDR3 protein. The sample carries about 540,000 distinct CDR3 sequences, around 19% recorded once. Germline assignment: CDR1 MGHRA and CDR2 YSYEKL. V lost 1 base, J lost 4 bases, and 20 bases lay in between. CDR3 size: 18 residues. The J gene is TRBJ2-1, the V gene TRBV4-1; perhaps TRBD2 as D (5 bases). Sequencing was performed on PBMCs from the stem cell graft donor, taken from the stem cell graft. The sequence derives from a human donor who donated a stem cell graft to a child with acute lymphoblastic leukemia. The CDR3 sequence is CASSQGGFIGLQYNEQFF. CDR3 sequence (DNA): TGCGCCAGCAGCCAAGGGGGTTTTATCGGACTCCAATACAATGAGCAGTTCTTC.